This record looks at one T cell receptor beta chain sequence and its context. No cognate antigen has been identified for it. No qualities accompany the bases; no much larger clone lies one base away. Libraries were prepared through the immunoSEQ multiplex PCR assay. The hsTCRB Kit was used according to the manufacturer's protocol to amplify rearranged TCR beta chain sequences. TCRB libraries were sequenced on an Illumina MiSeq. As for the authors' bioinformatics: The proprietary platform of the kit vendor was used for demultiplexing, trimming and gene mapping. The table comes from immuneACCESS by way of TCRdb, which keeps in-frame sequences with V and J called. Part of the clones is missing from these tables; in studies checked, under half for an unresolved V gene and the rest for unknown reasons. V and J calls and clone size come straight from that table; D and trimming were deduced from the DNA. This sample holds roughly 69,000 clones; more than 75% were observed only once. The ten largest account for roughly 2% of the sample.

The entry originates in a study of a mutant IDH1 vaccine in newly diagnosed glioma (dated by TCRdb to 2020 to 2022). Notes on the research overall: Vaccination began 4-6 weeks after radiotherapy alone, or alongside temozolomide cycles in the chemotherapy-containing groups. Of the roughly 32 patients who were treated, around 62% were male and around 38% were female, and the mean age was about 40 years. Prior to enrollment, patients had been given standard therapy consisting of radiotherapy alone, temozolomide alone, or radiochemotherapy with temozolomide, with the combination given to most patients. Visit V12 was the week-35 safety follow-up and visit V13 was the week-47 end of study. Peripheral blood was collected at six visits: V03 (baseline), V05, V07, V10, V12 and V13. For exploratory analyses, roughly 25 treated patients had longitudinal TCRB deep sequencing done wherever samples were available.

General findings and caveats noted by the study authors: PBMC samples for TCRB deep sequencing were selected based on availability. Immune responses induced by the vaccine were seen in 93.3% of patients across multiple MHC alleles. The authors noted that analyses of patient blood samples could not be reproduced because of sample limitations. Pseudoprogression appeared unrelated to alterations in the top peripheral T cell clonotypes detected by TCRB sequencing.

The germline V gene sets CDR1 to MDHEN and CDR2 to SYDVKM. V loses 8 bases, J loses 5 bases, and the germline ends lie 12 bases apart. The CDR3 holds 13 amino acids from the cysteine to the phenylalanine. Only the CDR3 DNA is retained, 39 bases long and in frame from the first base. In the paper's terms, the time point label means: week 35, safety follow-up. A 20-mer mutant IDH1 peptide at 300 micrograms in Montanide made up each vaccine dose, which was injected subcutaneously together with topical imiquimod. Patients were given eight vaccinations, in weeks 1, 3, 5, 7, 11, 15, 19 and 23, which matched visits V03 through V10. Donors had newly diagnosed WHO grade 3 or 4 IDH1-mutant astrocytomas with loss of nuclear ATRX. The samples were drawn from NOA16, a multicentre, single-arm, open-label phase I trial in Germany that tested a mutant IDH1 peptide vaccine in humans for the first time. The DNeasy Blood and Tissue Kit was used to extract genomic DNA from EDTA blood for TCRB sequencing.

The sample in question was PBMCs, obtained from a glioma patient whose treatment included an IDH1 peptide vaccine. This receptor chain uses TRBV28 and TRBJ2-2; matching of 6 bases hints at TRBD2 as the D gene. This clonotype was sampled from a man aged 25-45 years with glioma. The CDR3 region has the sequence CASERGGTGELFF. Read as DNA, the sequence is TGTGCCAGCGAAAGGGGAGGAACCGGGGAGCTGTTTTTT.